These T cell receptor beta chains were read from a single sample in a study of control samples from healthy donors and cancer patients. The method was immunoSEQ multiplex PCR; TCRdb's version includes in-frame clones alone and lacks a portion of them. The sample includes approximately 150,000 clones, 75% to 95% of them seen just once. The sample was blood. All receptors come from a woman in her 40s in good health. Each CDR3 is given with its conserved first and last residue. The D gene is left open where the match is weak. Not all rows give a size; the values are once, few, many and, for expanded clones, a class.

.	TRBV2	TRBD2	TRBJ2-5	TGTGCCCGAGGGAGGGGTAGTCAAGAGACCCAGTACTTC	CARGRGSQETQYF
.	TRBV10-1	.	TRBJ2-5	TGCGCCAGCAAGCCGGGACCTCACCAAGAGACCCAGTACTTC	CASKPGPHQETQYF
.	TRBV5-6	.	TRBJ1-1	TGTGCCAGCAGCTTGGTATCTGGGGTGGCTGAAGCTTTCTTT	CASSLVSGVAEAFF
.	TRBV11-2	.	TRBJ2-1	TGTGCCAGCAGCTTAGTTGGGCAGGGTGGTGGTGAGCAGTTCTTC	CASSLVGQGGGEQFF
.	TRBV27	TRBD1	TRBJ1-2	TGTGCCAGCAGTTCCGGAAACAGGGGATATGGCTACACCTTC	CASSSGNRGYGYTF
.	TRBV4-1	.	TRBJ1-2	TGCGCCAGCAGCCAACAGGGGAACTATGGCTACACCTTC	CASSQQGNYGYTF
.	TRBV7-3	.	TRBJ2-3	TGTGCCAGCAGCTTAACGGGCGGGGAATCCACAGATACGCAGTATTTT	CASSLTGGESTDTQYF
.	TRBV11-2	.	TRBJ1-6	TGTGCCAGCAGCTTATTGGGTTATAATTCACCCCTCCACTTT	CASSLLGYNSPLHF
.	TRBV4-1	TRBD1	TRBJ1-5	TGCGCCAGCAGCCAAGAGGGGAGGGACAGTAGCAATCAGCCCCAGCATTTT	CASSQEGRDSSNQPQHF
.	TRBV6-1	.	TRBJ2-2	TGTGCCAGCAGTGAACGCTACAAGAGCCCCTTGTTCTCCGGGGAGCTGTTTTTT	CASSERYKSPLFSGELFF
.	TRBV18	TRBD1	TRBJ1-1	TGTGCCAGCTCACCACAGAAGGACAGGGAGAATGTGGCTTTCTTT	CASSPQKDRENVAFF
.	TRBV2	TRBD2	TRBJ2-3	TGTGCCAGCAGTGAACTACTAGCGGGGGCCTCAGGGTATTTT	CASSELLAGASGYF
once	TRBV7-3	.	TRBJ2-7	TGTGCCAGCAGCTCAGGACAGCTGGGCGAGCAGTACTTC	CASSSGQLGEQYF
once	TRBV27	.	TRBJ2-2	TGTGCCACCTCCGGGGGAAGGGGTACGGGGGAGCTGTTTTTT	CATSGGRGTGELFF
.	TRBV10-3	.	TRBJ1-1	TGTGCCATCAGTGGCCCGGGACGGATTGAAGCTTTCTTT	CAISGPGRIEAFF
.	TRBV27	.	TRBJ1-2	TGTGCCAGCAGCCCCTCCGGACACTTTGACTACACCTTC	CASSPSGHFDYTF
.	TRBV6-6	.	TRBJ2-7	TGTGCCAGCAGTTACGGCGGGGTTCAAAACGAGCAGTACTTC	CASSYGGVQNEQYF
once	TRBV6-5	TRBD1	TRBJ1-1	TGTGCCAGCACGAAAGACAGGGTCGCCACTGAAGCTTTCTTT	CASTKDRVATEAFF
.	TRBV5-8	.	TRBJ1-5	TGTGCCAGCAGCCCCGGACTGGATATAAGCAATCAGCCCCAGCATTTT	CASSPGLDISNQPQHF
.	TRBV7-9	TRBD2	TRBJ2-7	TGTGCCAGCAATCCGGGGGGGCCCAGCGAGCAGTACTTC	CASNPGGPSEQYF
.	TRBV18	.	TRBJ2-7	TGTGCCAGCTCACGGGACCGGCCGGGGGAGCAGTACTTC	CASSRDRPGEQYF
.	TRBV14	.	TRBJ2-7	TGTGCCAGCAGCCTCCGAGCTACGGGGACTGATGTCTACGAGCAGTACTTC	CASSLRATGTDVYEQYF
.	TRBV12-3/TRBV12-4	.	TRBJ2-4	TGTGCCAGCAGTCGGATAAAGTACATTCAGTACTTC	CASSRIKYIQYF
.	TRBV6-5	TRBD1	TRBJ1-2	TGTGCCAGCAAGAGCTCCGGGACAGGGGAAAGCTACACCTTC	CASKSSGTGESYTF
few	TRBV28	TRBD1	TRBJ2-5	TGTGCCAGCAGTTTATTGGGGACAGGGGCCCAAGAGACCCAGTACTTC	CASSLLGTGAQETQYF
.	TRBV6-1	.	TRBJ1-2	TGTGCCAGCAGTGAAGCTCCCCGGGGATATGGCTACACCTTC	CASSEAPRGYGYTF
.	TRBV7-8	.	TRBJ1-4	TGTGCCAGCAGCTTAATCGCTAATGAAAAACTGTTTTTT	CASSLIANEKLFF
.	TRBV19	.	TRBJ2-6	TGTGCCAGTAGTACAACAGGGTATGCCAACGTCCTGACTTTC	CASSTTGYANVLTF
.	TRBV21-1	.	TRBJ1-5	TGTGCCAGCAGCAAAGCGGCAGGATGGGAGCCCCAGCATTTT	CASSKAAGWEPQHF
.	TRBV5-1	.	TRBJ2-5	TGCGCCAGCAGCTTGGCCTTAGGGGCCCAAGAGACCCAGTACTTC	CASSLALGAQETQYF
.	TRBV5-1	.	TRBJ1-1	TGCGCCAGCAGCCCGTTGATCGACACTGAAGCTTTCTTT	CASSPLIDTEAFF
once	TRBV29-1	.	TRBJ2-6	TGCAGCGTTGCAGGATACTCAATCTCTGGGGCCAACGTCCTGACTTTC	CSVAGYSISGANVLTF
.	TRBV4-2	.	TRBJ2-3	TGTGCCAGCAGCCAAGACGGGGGAAACACAGATACGCAGTATTTT	CASSQDGGNTDTQYF
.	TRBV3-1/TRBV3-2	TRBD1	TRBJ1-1	TGTGCCAGCAGCGGCCGGGACAGGAACACTGAAGCTTTCTTT	CASSGRDRNTEAFF
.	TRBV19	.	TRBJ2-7	TGTGCCAGTAGTATTTGGCTAGAGAATCGCTACGAGCAGTACTTC	CASSIWLENRYEQYF
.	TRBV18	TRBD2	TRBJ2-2	TGTGCCAGCTCACCACCTAGCGGGGCGACCCCTCGGGGCACCGGGGAGCTGTTTTTT	CASSPPSGATPRGTGELFF
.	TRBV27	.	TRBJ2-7	TGTGCCAGCAGAGGGGGGCTCCACGAGCAGTACTTC	CASRGGLHEQYF
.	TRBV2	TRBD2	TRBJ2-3	TGTGCCAGCAGGATACTAGCGGGGGGCACAGATACGCAGTATTTT	CASRILAGGTDTQYF
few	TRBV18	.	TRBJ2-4	TGTGCCAGCTCGCTCGAATTGACGGAGGGCATTCAGTACTTC	CASSLELTEGIQYF
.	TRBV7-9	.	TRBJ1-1	TGTGCCAGCAGCCATTCAACGGACGAAGCTTTCTTT	CASSHSTDEAFF
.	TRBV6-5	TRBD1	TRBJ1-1	TGTGCCAGCACCCCGGGACAGGGCTTGAACACTGAAGCTTTCTTT	CASTPGQGLNTEAFF
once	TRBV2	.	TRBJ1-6	TGTGCCAGCAGTGAGGGCGGCCCACCCCTCCACTTT	CASSEGGPPLHF
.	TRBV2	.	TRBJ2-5	TGTGCCAGCTACAGCGCCGGGGAGACCCAGTACTTC	CASYSAGETQYF
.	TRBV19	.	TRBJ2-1	TGTGCCAGTAGTCCCTCGGCCCGACGTTTAGGAGAGCAGTTCTTC	CASSPSARRLGEQFF
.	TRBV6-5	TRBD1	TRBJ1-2	TGTGCCAGCAGTTACTCAGAGGGGGCCTATGGCTACACCTTC	CASSYSEGAYGYTF
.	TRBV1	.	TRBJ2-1	TGCACCAGCAGTACGGACAGGGGCAATGAGCAGTTCTTC	CTSSTDRGNEQFF
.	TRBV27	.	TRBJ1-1	TGTGCCAGCAGTTTTACCGGCCGTATGACTGAAGCTTTCTTT	CASSFTGRMTEAFF